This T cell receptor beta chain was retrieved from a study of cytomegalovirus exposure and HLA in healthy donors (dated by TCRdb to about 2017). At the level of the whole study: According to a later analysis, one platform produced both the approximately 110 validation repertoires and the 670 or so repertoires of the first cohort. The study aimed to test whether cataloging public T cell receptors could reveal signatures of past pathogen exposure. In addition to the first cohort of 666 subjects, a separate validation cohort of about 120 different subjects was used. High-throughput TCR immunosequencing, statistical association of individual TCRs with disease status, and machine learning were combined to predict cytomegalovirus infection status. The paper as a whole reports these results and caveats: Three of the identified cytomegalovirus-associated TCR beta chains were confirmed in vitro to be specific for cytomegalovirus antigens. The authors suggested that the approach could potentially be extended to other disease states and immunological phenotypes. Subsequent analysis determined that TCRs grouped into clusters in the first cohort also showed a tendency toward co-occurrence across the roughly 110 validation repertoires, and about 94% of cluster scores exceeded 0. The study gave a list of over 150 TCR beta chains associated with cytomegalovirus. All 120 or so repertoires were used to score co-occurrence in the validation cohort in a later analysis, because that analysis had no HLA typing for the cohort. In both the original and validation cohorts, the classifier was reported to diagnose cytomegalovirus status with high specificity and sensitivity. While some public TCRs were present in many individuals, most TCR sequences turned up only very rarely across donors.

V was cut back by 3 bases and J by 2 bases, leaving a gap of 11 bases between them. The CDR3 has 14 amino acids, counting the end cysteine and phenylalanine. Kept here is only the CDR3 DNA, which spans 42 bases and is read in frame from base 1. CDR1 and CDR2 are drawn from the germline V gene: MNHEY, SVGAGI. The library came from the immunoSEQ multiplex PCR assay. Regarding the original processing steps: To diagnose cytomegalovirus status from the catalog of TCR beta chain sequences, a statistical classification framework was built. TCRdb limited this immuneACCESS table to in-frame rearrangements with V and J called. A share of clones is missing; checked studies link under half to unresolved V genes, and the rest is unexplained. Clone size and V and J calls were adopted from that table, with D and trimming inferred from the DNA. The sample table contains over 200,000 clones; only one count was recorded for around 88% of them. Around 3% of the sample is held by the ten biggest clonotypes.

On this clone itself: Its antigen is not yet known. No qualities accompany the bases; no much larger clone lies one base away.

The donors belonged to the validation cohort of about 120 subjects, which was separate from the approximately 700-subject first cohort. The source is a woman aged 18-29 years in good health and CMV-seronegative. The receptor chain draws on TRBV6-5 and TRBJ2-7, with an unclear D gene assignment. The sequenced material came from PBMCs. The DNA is TGTGCCAGCAGTTATGGTTCAGGCCCCTACGAGCAGTACTTC. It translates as CASSYGSGPYEQYF.